Described below is a single T cell receptor beta chain sequence and its context. The sample holds many counts of this clonotype. It lacks a known antigen. No qualities accompany the bases; no much larger clone lies one base away. Library prep was done by 5' RACE. For the blood and skin samples, TCR RNA was reverse transcribed with SuperScript IV using primers for the alpha and beta constant regions. Four rounds of PCR, run with the SP2 primer together with nested alpha and beta constant region primers, were used to amplify the ligated cDNA. An oligonucleotide carrying the Illumina SP2 primer and a UMI was ligated to the 3' end of the cDNA by means of T4 RNA ligase 1. The 12-nucleotide UMI was composed of two random hexamers separated by an eight-base spacer, which was included to prevent hairpin formation. TCR alpha and beta chain libraries were processed separately from the second PCR onward, with dual indexing for multiplexing. After pooling, the indexed libraries were analyzed by capillary electrophoresis and sequenced on either an Illumina MiSeq or NextSeq. PhiX DNA at about 5-7.5% was added to the libraries to raise base diversity and improve cluster recognition. On the authors' methods: UMIs were extracted from read 2 by Demultiplexor and combined with the TCR sequence from read 1, and reads were split according to sample indices. Decombinator identified V and J genes and V-J junctions, assigning each TCR a five-part identifier including V and J deletions. Collapsinator used UMIs to correct sequencing errors and PCR amplification heterogeneity, producing a UMI-based abundance for each TCR. CDR3Translator turned identifiers into nucleotide sequence, translated the nucleotide sequence into amino acids, and pulled out CDR3 regions based on terminal motifs. Error-corrected alpha and beta TCR counts from blood and skin were compared after normalization to input RNA amount. The public sequencing data were trimmed at Q25 with fastp and processed into clonotypes with MiXCR by TCRdb, which kept only in-frame beta chains. CDR3 protein sequences are deduplicated, and each keeps its most common genes and DNA. TCRdb's processing, not the study's, gives the V and J calls here. Within this sample are roughly 26,000 distinct CDR3 sequences, with under 30% of them counted one time only. Clones ranked in the top ten supply around 1.8% of the sample.

These data originate in a study of naive and memory T cell subsets (dated by TCRdb to about 2017). With respect to the entire study: The figure summarizing these samples reported some 10 blood donors, 7 tuberculin skin test biopsies and 3 saline control biopsies. PCR2 was typically a SYBR Green qPCR stopped at a set threshold; low-input samples could instead use end-point PCR (around 6 cycles).

For whole blood analysis, 2.5 ml of peripheral blood was collected from healthy adult volunteers into Tempus tubes, and RNA was extracted following the manufacturer's instructions. The study described a robust, sensitive protocol for amplifying, sequencing and analyzing TCRs, using 3' ligation of a UMI-containing oligonucleotide to TCR cDNA. Total RNA was used without cell sorting and was treated with RQ1 DNase before reverse transcription, with a target input of about 1 to 1000 ng. To check how robust the pipeline was in samples where T cells make up a minority population, libraries were built from skin biopsies and whole blood. Summary of the overall study and its limitations: The RNA-based method was acknowledged to be potentially sensitive to changes in TCR transcripts with T cell activation and differentiation.

Sequences SGHDT (CDR1) and YYEEEE (CDR2) are obtained from the germline V gene. V is pruned by 4 bases and J by 2 bases, leaving 11 bases of the junction without a gene match. From the cysteine through the phenylalanine, the CDR3 covers 16 amino acids. Only the CDR3 part of the read is kept: 48 bases, read in frame from the first base. The sequence was collected from a female donor in good health. The chain employs TRBV5-6 and TRBJ2-7, and TRBD1 matches 8 of the central bases. The CDR3 region: CASSTDLGTGPYEQYF. DNA sequence: TGTGCCAGCAGCACCGACTTAGGGACAGGACCCTACGAGCAGTACTTC.